Following are 11 T cell receptor beta chains from one sample sequenced in a study of blood T cells in healthy people across ages. Through a sample-barcoded 5' primer and a J-beta primer mix, a second PCR was run for roughly 6 to 12 cycles. Each CDR3 protein is one row after TCRdb ran MiXCR on the 5' RACE reads. The sample consists of roughly 800,000 distinct CDR3 sequences, about 55% of them appearing once. The sample comprised blood. The receptor set was obtained from an elderly man in good health.

The chain recombines TRBV6-1 with TRBJ2-6; 8 bases fit TRBD1. V lost 7 bases, J lost 0 bases, and 8 bases stayed unmatched. The CDR3 loop spans 17 amino acids. CDR1 MNHNS and CDR2 SASEGT come from the germline V gene. CDR3 coding DNA: TGTGCCAGCAAACTCGGACAGGGTCTCTCTGGGGCCAACGTCCTGACTTTC. As protein: CASKLGQGLSGANVLTF.

V is TRBV5-1 and J is TRBJ2-2; TRBD1 matches at 10 bases. The germline V gene encodes CDR1 SGHRS and CDR2 YFSETQ. This CDR3 has 14 amino acids. The ends lost 0 bases at V and 10 bases at J; junction bases unmatched: 3. The CDR3 coding sequence is TGCGCCAGCAGCTTGGGACAGGGGGCTGCGGAGCTGTTTTTT. Protein product: CASSLGQGAAELFF.

The chain uses TRBV5-1 and TRBJ2-5; 8 bases agree with TRBD1. The DNA end is more similar to TRBJ2-7, so the J call may be wrong. Germline V gene data show CDR1 as SGHRS and CDR2 as YFSETQ. The length of the CDR3 is 14 residues. The CDR3 loop reads CASRFDRGGDEQYF. The CDR3 DNA is TGCGCCAGCAGGTTCGACAGGGGAGGTGACGAGCAGTACTTC.

On this clonotype: The junction shows a germline mismatch at one end, possibly a read error. The V and J genes are TRBV12-3 or TRBV12-4 and TRBJ1-6; no firm D call. The length of the CDR3 is 16 residues. For the CDR3, the DNA is TGTGCCAGCAGTGTTACGGCAGGTTCCAGGAATTCACCCCCCCACTTT. It specifies CASSVTAGSRNSPPHF.

This clonotype showed up just a few times. The V and J genes are TRBV7-2 and TRBJ2-5, with D perhaps given as TRBD1 or TRBD2 (5 bases each). Germline V gives CDR1 SGHTA, CDR2 FQGNSA. Trimming took off 1 base at V and 5 bases at J, with 11 bases between the two ends. The CDR3 is 14 amino acids. CDR3: CASSLGPWGETQYF. The CDR3 DNA is TGTGCCAGCAGCTTAGGGCCGTGGGGGGAGACCCAGTACTTC.

This clonotype came up a few times. V gene TRBV7-3 combines with J gene TRBJ2-4; D is perhaps TRBD2 (7 bases). The DNA end is a closer match to TRBJ2-5, so the J assignment may be wrong. In germline, CDR1 is SGHTA, CDR2 FQGTGA. The CDR3 runs to 14 residues. The CDR3: CASSGGGVRETQYF. DNA of the CDR3: TGTGCCAGCAGCGGGGGGGGCGTAAGGGAGACCCAGTACTTC.

V usage is TRBV7-2 and J usage is TRBJ1-2; a possible D gene is TRBD1 (6 bases). The germline V gene has CDR1 SGHTA and CDR2 FQGNSA. The CDR3 totals 16 residues. V was pared by 1 base and J by 3 bases, with 15 bases between. The CDR3 sequence: CASSLESDSRYYGYTF. DNA of the CDR3: TGTGCCAGCAGCTTAGAGTCGGACAGTCGCTACTATGGCTACACCTTC.

The rearrangement uses TRBV29-1 and TRBJ1-2; D uncertain. CDR1 is SQVTM, CDR2 ANQGSEA, per germline. CDR3 length equals 12 residues. Trimming took off 4 bases at V and 3 bases at J, with 9 bases between the two ends. The CDR3 DNA reads as TGCAGCGTTGGGAACGGAGACTATGGCTACACCTTC. Translated, it gives CSVGNGDYGYTF.

This chain links TRBV24-1 with TRBJ2-1, with a possible D match to TRBD1 (5 bases). The V gene lost 2 bases and the J gene lost 8 bases, with 12 bases spanning the gap. Germline loops: CDR1 KGHDR, CDR2 SFDVKD. This CDR3 spans 14 amino acids. The CDR3 coding sequence is TGTGCCACCAGTGATTACCAGGGTAAGGATGAGCAGTTCTTC. Protein product: CATSDYQGKDEQFF.

This clonotype has a handful of counts. This chain connects TRBV20-1 to TRBJ1-1; 7 bases are a match to TRBD1. Trimming cost V 7 bases and J 1 base; bases outside gene matches: 15. Germline V gene data show CDR1 as DFQATT and CDR2 as SNEGSKA (reference sequence). The CDR3 covers 16 residues. CDR3 in amino acids: CSGEGQQGRRNTEAFF. Here the CDR3 DNA reads TGCAGTGGGGAGGGTCAACAGGGGCGTAGGAACACTGAAGCTTTCTTT.

Here the CDR3 DNA reads TGTGCCAGCAGCGCTACGGGACAGCAAGAGACCCAGTACTTC. As protein: CASSATGQQETQYF. The gene calls are TRBV11-2 and TRBJ2-5, with 7 nucleotides matching TRBD1. With V trimmed by 5 bases and J by 2 bases, 5 bases remained unmatched. The CDR3 totals 14 residues. Germline CDR1 is SGHAT and CDR2 is FQNNGV.